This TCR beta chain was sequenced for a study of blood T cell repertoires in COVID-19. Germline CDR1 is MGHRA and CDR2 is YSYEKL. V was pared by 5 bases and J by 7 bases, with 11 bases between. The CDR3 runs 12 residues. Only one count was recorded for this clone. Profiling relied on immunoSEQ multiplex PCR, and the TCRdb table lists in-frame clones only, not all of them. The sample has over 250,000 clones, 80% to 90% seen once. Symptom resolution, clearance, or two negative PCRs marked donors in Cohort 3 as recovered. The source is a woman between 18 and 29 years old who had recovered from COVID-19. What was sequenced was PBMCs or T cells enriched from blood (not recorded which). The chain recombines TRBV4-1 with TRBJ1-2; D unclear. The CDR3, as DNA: TGCGCCAGCAGCGGCAGGTTGGGTGGCTACACCTTC. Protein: CASSGRLGGYTF.